This TCR beta chain comes out of a study of PD-1 blockade in classical Hodgkin lymphoma. General study points: Sources of repertoire differences remain undefined, possibly disease activity or prior therapy. As was reported, newly diagnosed patients showed lower baseline TCR diversity than healthy donors did.

As for time point: newly diagnosed, previously untreated cHL patient sample. A remark on this clone: What it binds is not known.

With 2 bases clipped from V and 2 bases from J, the junction kept 6 bases outside the gene matches. CDR3 length: 17 amino acids. CDR1 SGHRS and CDR2 YFSETQ come from the germline V gene. Repertoires were generated with immunoSEQ multiplex PCR, while TCRdb's copy carries only in-frame clones and drops some. Here the sample spans 25,000 to 35,000 clones, under 95% being singletons. Input material: peripheral blood mononuclear cells (PBMCs). V and J are TRBV5-1 and TRBJ2-2; 10 bases fit TRBD1. The source is a human donor with classical Hodgkin lymphoma. CDR3 in amino acids: CASSLGQGDLNTGELFF. The CDR3 nucleotides read TGCGCCAGCAGCTTAGGACAGGGGGATCTCAACACCGGGGAGCTGTTTTTT.